This TCR beta chain was sequenced during a study of T cell repertoires in ileal Crohn's disease. Study-wide results and caveats: Endoscopic recurrence occurred in every patient whose clonality exceeded 26.8%.

Only in-frame clones appear in the TCRdb table, and some are missing; sequencing was by immunoSEQ multiplex PCR. The sample yields about 16,000 clones, roughly 91% seen once. Remarks on this clone: Its antigen is unknown. In the same sample, other DNA sequences code for this CDR3.

The CDR3 sequence is 14 residues long. Germline V gene sequence: CDR1 SGHVS, CDR2 FNYEAQ. Trimming stripped 5 bases from V and 13 bases from J, with 18 bases between. The source material was ileal tissue. This clonotype was obtained from an adult with Crohn's disease. The J gene is TRBJ1-6, the V gene TRBV7-6; a possible D gene is TRBD1 (6 bases). The CDR3 here is CASSARGANSPLHF. CDR3 nucleotides: TGTGCCAGCAGCGCCAGGGGCGCTAACTCCCCCCTCCACTTT.